Here is one T cell receptor (beta chain) with its context. The antigen it binds to is not known. Just one base apart from a much larger clone, this may be a read error. The data derive from a study of T cells in Graves' hyperthyroidism and ophthalmopathy (dated by TCRdb to the late 2010s). A note on the overall study: Peripheral blood was collected at initial diagnosis, before any treatment. In addition, the study compared T-cell repertoires in thyroid tissue and in blood from roughly 6 Graves' hyperthyroidism patients. TCR V-J signatures able to tell the groups apart were searched for in a discovery cohort of 95 or so patients, of whom roughly 42 had Graves' ophthalmopathy and some 60 had stable Graves' hyperthyroidism. According to the paper, TCR Vbeta CDR3 sequencing was carried out on more than 120 peripheral blood samples, which came from under 50 ophthalmopathy, 75 or so hyperthyroidism and roughly 17 progressor patients. An independent validation cohort of fewer than 20 hyperthyroidism patients and more than 15 patients who later progressed to ophthalmopathy tested prospective prediction of ophthalmopathy. For training and testing, the 100 patients in the discovery cohort were randomly divided in a 7:3 ratio. Following sampling, methimazole starting at 30 mg daily was given to hyperthyroidism patients, and high-dose intravenous methylprednisolone was given to ophthalmopathy patients. Broader findings and caveats from the paper: A 13 V-J signature model separated ophthalmopathy from stable hyperthyroidism, with around 88% sensitivity and about 81% specificity in cross-validation and 80%/75% in testing. In validation, the model predicted progression to ophthalmopathy a median of 6.5 months before onset, with about 64% sensitivity and just under 75% specificity. Most expanded thyroid clonotypes (frequency above 0.001) were also detected in blood, suggesting blood repertoires may reflect thyroid immune responses. Sample size was not statistically predetermined, and blinding of investigators to group allocation was not performed.

TCR beta CDR3 regions were amplified from RNA transcripts. The TCR CDR3 was subjected to a first round of RT-PCR using the HTBI primer set and the Qiagen OneStep RT-PCR kit. Libraries were constructed in a second round of multiplex PCR, after which size selection and purification were performed. Libraries were sequenced paired-end with 100 bp reads on an Illumina HiSeq2000. Regarding the original processing steps: Raw data were processed with SOAPnuke, discarding reads with adapters, uncalled bases, mean Phred below 15, or no exact constant-primer or identifier match. High-quality paired reads were merged with COPE v1.2.5, and unique nucleotide sequences were defined as clonotypes. MiTCR v1.1 was used to align the clonotypes against IMGT TRBV, TRBD and TRBJ reference segments. Analysis was restricted to V-J combinations with a frequency above 0.0001, which covered 99.2% of repertoires. The TCS score was defined as the ratio of F50 (clonal expansion) to E x V (chaos), calculated using BLOSUM62-based TCRdist between CDR3 peptides within each V-J. Welch's t-statistics and random forest reduced some 510 V-J features to 10 to 15, which were used in a naive Bayes classifier (R e1071). TCRdb passed the public sequencing reads through fastp at Q25 and MiXCR, retaining productive beta sequences. Rows with a matching CDR3 protein are joined into one entry that keeps the most common DNA and genes. The V and J calls here are based on TCRdb, not the publication. In this sample the table shows 250,000 to 350,000 distinct CDR3 sequences, 15% to 20% of which occur a single time. The ten largest clones take up about 51% of the sample.

V sheds 4 bases and J sheds 3 bases, leaving 13 bases between their ends. The CDR3 runs 15 amino acids, cysteine and phenylalanine included. Only the CDR3 part of the read is kept: 45 bases, read in frame from the first base. The germline V gene yields SGHRS for CDR1 and YFSETQ for CDR2. Moderately to severely active disease, a Clinical Activity Score of at least 3, a NOSPECS grade of at least 4, and a duration under 3 months were present in ophthalmopathy patients. Any patient with an uncontrolled infection, another autoimmune disease, pregnancy or lactation was excluded. Diagnoses were established on the basis of clinical symptoms, serum thyroxine and TRAb, thyroid ultrasound, and orbital computed tomography. Ficoll-Paque density gradient centrifugation was used to isolate PBMCs from around 9.1 ml of fresh peripheral blood. Trizol reagent was used to extract total RNA, and RNA quality was then checked on an Agilent 2100 Bioanalyzer.

This chain joins TRBV5-1 to TRBJ1-4; the D gene lacks a confident call. Sequencing was performed on blood. This sequence was found in a woman aged 55-70 years with Graves' ophthalmopathy. The CDR3 amino acid sequence is: CASSPESAANEKLFF. The DNA sequence is TGCGCCAGCAGCCCGGAGTCTGCAGCTAATGAAAAACTGTTTTTT.